This T cell receptor (beta chain) was sequenced during a study of control samples from healthy donors and cancer patients. Data came from immunoSEQ multiplex PCR; TCRdb stores just in-frame clones and leaves some out. The table records around 130,000 clones, more than 80% of them present only once. The CDR3 covers 13 residues. CDR1 SNHLY and CDR2 FYNNEI come from the germline V gene. Trimming removed 8 bases from V and 7 bases from J, with 18 bases in between. The chain uses TRBV2 and TRBJ2-7; a weak D match, TRBD2 (5 bases). This receptor was obtained from a man aged 18 to 30 in good health. Material for sequencing was blood. CDR3 amino acids: CASSDRREGEQYF. As DNA, the CDR3 is TGTGCCAGCTCTGACCGGAGAGAGGGTGAGCAGTACTTC.